The 16 T cell receptor beta chains below all came from one sample that was sequenced in a study of T cell repertoires in cytomegalovirus infection. Their antigens are not known. One entry per CDR3 protein results from TCRdb running MiXCR on the reads. The repertoire holds under 120,000 distinct CDR3 sequences, with less than 55% as singletons. Here the sequenced sample was CD8+ T cells from cultured PBMCs, taken from culture after CMV antigen stimulation. These receptors came from a human donor in good health (CMV status not recorded). Some clones in this sample may be carry-over from other donors' samples.

The sample holds many counts of this clonotype. The chain uses TRBV12-3 or TRBV12-4 and TRBJ1-1, with D perhaps matching TRBD1 (5 bases). CDR3 length equals 14 residues. Trimming left V 3 bases short and J 4 bases short, with 12 bases between. This CDR3 is CASSFGGMGTEAFF. The CDR3 DNA reads as TGTGCCAGCAGTTTCGGGGGGATGGGCACTGAAGCTTTCTTT.

CDR3 in DNA: TGTGCCTGGAAGGAGTCGCCCGGGGTGAACACTGAAGCTTTCTTT. It is translated as CAWKESPGVNTEAFF. The chain carries TRBV30 and TRBJ1-1; D uncertain. The CDR3 covers 15 residues. The V and J ends lost 4 bases and 0 bases respectively, with 15 bases between them. Germline-derived CDR1 and CDR2 are GTSNPN and SVGIG (reference sequence).

This clonotype was detected only a few times. The chain employs TRBV4-1 and TRBJ1-1; no clear D. The V gene's germline CDR1 is MGHRA and CDR2 YSYEKL. The CDR3 has 13 amino acids. Trimming left V 1 base short and J 1 base short, with 4 bases between. CDR3 DNA sequence: TGCGCCAGCAGCCAAGTAGGGAACACTGAAGCTTTCTTT. Protein: CASSQVGNTEAFF.

The rearrangement joins TRBV7-4 to TRBJ1-1; D might be TRBD1 (5 bases). V dropped 5 bases and J dropped 6 bases, with 16 bases sitting between them. CDR1 and CDR2 (germline): SGHVT, SQSDAQ. This CDR3 spans 14 amino acids. CDR3 in DNA: TGTGCCAGCAGCCTGGGACCTGGTCGGCCTGAAGCTTTCTTT. It translates to CASSLGPGRPEAFF.

This clonotype was detected only a few times. The chain has TRBV4-1 and TRBJ1-1; D not resolved. Trimming left V 0 bases short and J 5 bases short, with 16 bases between. Germline CDR1 reads MGHRA; CDR2 reads YSYEKL. The CDR3 spans 16 residues. CDR3 coding DNA: TGCGCCAGCAGCCAAGAAGGGTGGTCAGGAGGGACTGAAGCTTTCTTT. Amino acids: CASSQEGWSGGTEAFF.

V gene TRBV19 combines with J gene TRBJ2-5; perhaps TRBD1 as D (5 bases). Germline CDR1 reads LNHDA; CDR2 reads SQIVND (reference sequence). The CDR3 sequence is 13 residues long. V was shortened by 5 bases and J by 7 bases, with 14 bases between the two germline ends. This CDR3 is CASSPGQGGTQYF. CDR3 DNA: TGTGCCAGTAGTCCCGGGCAGGGTGGGACCCAGTACTTC.

The chain recombines TRBV27 with TRBJ1-5; the D gene is possibly TRBD1 (6 bases). CDR3 length equals 15 residues. Germline V lookup: CDR1 MNHEY, CDR2 SMNVEV (reference sequence). Trimming shortened V by 5 bases and J by 3 bases, and 14 bases separated the two germline ends. CDR3 amino acids: CASSPRGRINQPQHF. The CDR3 nucleotides read TGTGCCAGCAGTCCCAGGGGAAGGATCAATCAGCCCCAGCATTTT.

This sequence joins TRBV12-3 or TRBV12-4 and TRBJ2-3; no clear D. The ends were cut back, 3 bases at V and 0 bases at J, with 7 bases in the middle. This CDR3 has 14 amino acids. Here the CDR3 DNA reads TGTGCCAGCAGTTTGTGGGTTAGCACAGATACGCAGTATTTT. Residues: CASSLWVSTDTQYF.

The rearrangement joins TRBV2 to TRBJ1-4; perhaps TRBD1 as D (5 bases). Trimming removed 6 bases at V and 0 bases at J, with 11 bases between. The length of the CDR3 is 15 residues. Germline V CDR1 and CDR2: SNHLY, FYNNEI. The CDR3 DNA is TGTGCCAGCAGGGTCGACAGTTCAACTAATGAAAAACTGTTTTTT. Translation gives CASRVDSSTNEKLFF.

The chain is built from TRBV6-6 and TRBJ1-1; TRBD1 aligns across 7 bases. Trimming took 6 bases from V and 11 from J; bases not matched to a gene: 18. CDR3 length: 15 residues. The germline V gene has CDR1 MNHNY and CDR2 SVGAGI (reference sequence). The CDR3 region has the DNA TGTGCCAGCAGGGTAGAAGGGGGCCAAGATTGGTACGCTTTCTTT. It codes for CASRVEGGQDWYAFF.

This clonotype was seen only a few times. CDR3 coding DNA: TGTGCCAGCAGTGAAGCCGTCAGCCTCTCCTACGAGCAGTACTTC. Its protein is CASSEAVSLSYEQYF. This chain joins TRBV6-1 and TRBJ2-7, with D unresolved. In germline, CDR1 is MNHNS, CDR2 SASEGT. CDR3 length: 15 amino acids. V was shortened by 0 bases and J by 0 bases, with 9 bases between the two germline ends.

The J gene is TRBJ2-7, the V gene TRBV6-5; 10 nucleotides agree with TRBD2. V trimming: 5 bases; J trimming: 1 base; junction bases outside the gene matches: 11. This CDR3 comprises 17 residues. Looked up from germline, CDR1 is MNHEY and CDR2 is SVGAGI. This CDR3 is CASSPGASLAGSYEQYF. In DNA, the CDR3 is TGTGCCAGCAGTCCGGGTGCGTCACTAGCGGGGTCCTACGAGCAGTACTTC.

The genes are TRBV14 and TRBJ2-7; D is unclear. Trimming left V 4 bases short and J 7 bases short, with 11 bases between. This CDR3 spans 12 amino acids. The V gene's germline CDR1 is SGHDN and CDR2 FVKESK. The chain's CDR3 is CASSRDLGEQYF. CDR3 sequence (DNA): TGTGCCAGCAGCCGAGACCTAGGGGAGCAGTACTTC.

The DNA of the CDR3 is TGTGCCAGCACCCCCGGGGCTAGCACAGATACGCAGTATTTT. Translated, it gives CASTPGASTDTQYF. This chain uses TRBV28 with TRBJ2-3; D may be TRBD1 or TRBD2 (5 bases each). Germline V lookup: CDR1 MDHEN, CDR2 SYDVKM. The V and J ends lost 7 bases and 0 bases respectively, with 11 bases between them. CDR3 size: 14 residues.

This rearrangement joins TRBV4-1 to TRBJ2-3, with 9 nucleotides matching TRBD2. The V and J ends lost 0 bases and 4 bases, in that order; junction bases with no gene match: 5. This CDR3 spans 16 amino acids. Germline CDR1 is MGHRA and CDR2 is YSYEKL. For the CDR3, the DNA is TGCGCCAGCAGCCAAGATTTGGGACTAGCCTCAGATACGCAGTATTTT. The encoded protein is CASSQDLGLASDTQYF.

CDR3 DNA sequence: TGTGCCAGCAGCTTAGAGAGTAGCGGGGAGGGATACGAGCAGTACTTC. As protein: CASSLESSGEGYEQYF. The chain couples TRBV7-6 to TRBJ2-7, with 8 positions matching TRBD2. The V segment lost 1 base and the J segment 4 bases; nucleotides outside the gene matches: 9. This CDR3 has 16 amino acids. Germline V gene lookup returns CDR1 SGHVS and CDR2 FNYEAQ. Supplemented by reference TRBV7-6 and TRBJ2-7, the full variable domain reads GAGVSQSPRYKVTKRGQDVALRCDPISGHVSLYWYRQALGQGPEFLTYFNYEAQQDKSGLPNDRFSAERPEGSISTLTIQRTEQRDSAMYRCASSLESSGEGYEQYFGPGTRLTVT.